The T cell receptor beta chain described here comes from a study of control samples from healthy donors and cancer patients. By frequency in the sample, this clone is medium-sized. This CDR3 region has 16 residues. Losses at the gene ends were 5 bases for V and 5 bases for J; bases not matched to a gene: 12. CDR1 MNHNY and CDR2 SVGAGI come from the germline V gene (reference sequence). Generated by immunoSEQ multiplex PCR, the TCRdb table keeps only in-frame clones and is missing some. This table holds under 150,000 clones, approximately 86% found once. The chain combines TRBV6-6 with TRBJ2-3; 8 positions agree with TRBD2. This TCR came from a woman aged 30 to 39 in good health. The sample comprised blood. The CDR3 reads CASSLPSTGGLDTQYF. The CDR3 nucleotides are TGTGCCAGCAGTCTCCCGTCCACGGGAGGGTTAGATACGCAGTATTTT.